This section outlines one TCR beta chain sequence together with its context. This clone was observed once. It lacks a known antigen. The record has no base qualities; no much larger clone is one base away. There are 15 amino acids in the CDR3, from cysteine to phenylalanine inclusive. Just the 45-base CDR3 DNA is kept, in frame starting at base 1. In the germline V gene, CDR1 corresponds to SGHTA and CDR2 to FQGTGA. Trimming leaves V shorter by 5 bases and J shorter by 0 bases, with the junction holding 2 bases beyond the gene matches. This entry belongs to a study of blood T cell repertoires in COVID-19 (TCRdb year 2020). For the study in its entirety: Samples covering the acute and convalescent phases of COVID-19 were provided by collaborators in the United States, Italy and Spain. Subjects who had been exposed to COVID-19, were actively infected with it, or had recovered from it provided the deeply sampled blood TCRbeta repertoires that made up the dataset. Samples were obtained from the ongoing ImmuneRACE study (first 160 participants) and from some 1,300 subjects provided by 6 global collaborators. A de-identified subject ID, COVID-19 status, age in years and sex were almost always included in the sample metadata. A freely available public database, intended as a resource for researchers studying the immune response to SARS-CoV-2, is where the repertoires were released. Where available, HLA class I and class II types were obtained from metadata supplied by the sample provider rather than from assay-based typing. The material from the prospective study consisted of cDNA or gDNA derived from T cells, B-cell-depleted T cells, or PBMCs. Overall results and qualifications from the work: How much clinical and demographic metadata was included differed by source and by participant, and the metadata was provided uncurated.

Collaborating institutions collected whole blood in K2EDTA tubes following their own protocols. For TCRbeta analysis, collaborators shipped samples as frozen whole blood, isolated PBMCs, or DNA extracted from either of those sample types. TCRbeta CDR3 regions were amplified from genomic DNA using the immunoSEQ Assay, a bias-controlled multiplex PCR. In the source study's methods: Within the assay, amplification of reference gene primers was used to estimate how many nucleated cells each sample contained. To quantify the absolute abundance of each unique TCRbeta CDR3 rearrangement, sequence reads were collapsed and filtered. For each sample, productive Simpson clonality was calculated as the square root of Simpson's diversity index across productive rearrangements. TCRdb mirrors the immuneACCESS table, restricted to in-frame sequences. Some clones are absent from its copies; in checked studies, under half trace to an unresolved V gene, and the reason for the others is unknown. V and J calls and clone size are copied from that table; D and trimming were computed from the DNA. This sample holds approximately 500,000 clones; 80% to 90% were observed only once. More than 3% of the sample lies in the top ten.

This receptor chain uses TRBV7-3 and TRBJ1-3, and TRBD1 matches 9 of the central bases. Sequencing input: peripheral blood. The clonotype was recovered from a human donor in a cohort sampled during active COVID-19. The sequenced DNA is TGTGCCAGCAGCCCGACAGGGGGCTCTGGAAACACCATATATTTT. The translation is CASSPTGGSGNTIYF.